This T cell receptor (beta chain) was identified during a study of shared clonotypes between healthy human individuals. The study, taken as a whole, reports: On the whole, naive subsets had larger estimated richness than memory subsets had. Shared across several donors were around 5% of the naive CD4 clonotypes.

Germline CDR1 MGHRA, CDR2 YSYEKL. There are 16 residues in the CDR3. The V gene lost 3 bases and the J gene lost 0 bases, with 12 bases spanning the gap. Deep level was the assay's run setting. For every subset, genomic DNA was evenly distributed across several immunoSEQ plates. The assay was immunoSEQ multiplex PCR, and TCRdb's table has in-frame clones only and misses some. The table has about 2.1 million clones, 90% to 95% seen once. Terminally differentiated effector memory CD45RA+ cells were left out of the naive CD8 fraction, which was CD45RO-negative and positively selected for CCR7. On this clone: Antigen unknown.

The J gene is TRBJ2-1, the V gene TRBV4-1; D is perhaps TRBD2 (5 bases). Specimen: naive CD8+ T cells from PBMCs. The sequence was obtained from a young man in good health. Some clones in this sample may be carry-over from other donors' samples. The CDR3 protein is CASSQESSTSYNEQFF. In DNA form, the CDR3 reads TGCGCCAGCAGCCAGGAGTCTAGCACCTCCTACAATGAGCAGTTCTTC.